Each of the 24 T cell receptor beta chains below was sequenced from the same sample in a study of blood T cells in healthy people across ages. Sample-barcoded 5' priming and a J-beta primer mix drove a second PCR of roughly 7 to 11 cycles. TCRdb re-derived calls from the 5' RACE reads in MiXCR, one entry per CDR3 protein. The table has about 1.6 million distinct CDR3 sequences, roughly 30% seen once. Sample: blood. The receptors were gathered from a woman aged 25-40 years in good health.

This clonotype was detected many times. Germline is not matched at one junction end, which may reflect a read error. The chain employs TRBV5-1 and TRBJ2-7; 8 bases agree with TRBD1. CDR3 length: 14 amino acids. From germline, CDR1 is SGHRS and CDR2 YFSETQ. DNA of the CDR3: TGTGCCAGCAGTTTCCGACAGGGGCGCTACGAGCAGTACTTC. This encodes CASSFRQGRYEQYF.

V usage is TRBV28 and J usage is TRBJ2-1, with 12 bases lining up with TRBD2. V shed 6 bases, J shed 3 bases, and the junction held 18 bases outside the gene matches. CDR1 is MDHEN, CDR2 SYDVKM, per germline. The CDR3 is 20 amino acids. The CDR3 DNA is TGTGCCAGCAGAAATTCAAAGGCTAGCGGGAGGGCCGTAGTCTACAATGAGCAGTTCTTC. Amino acids: CASRNSKASGRAVVYNEQFF.

The V and J genes are TRBV27 and TRBJ1-2, with 10 bases that match TRBD1. Looked up from germline, CDR1 is MNHEY and CDR2 is SMNVEV (reference sequence). V lost 3 bases, J lost 4 bases, and 5 bases stayed unmatched. This CDR3 spans 15 amino acids. Here the CDR3 DNA reads TGTGCCAGCAGTTTTAAGACAGGGGGCAGCTATGGCTACACCTTC. This translates into CASSFKTGGSYGYTF.

The rearrangement uses TRBV4-1 and TRBJ2-1; D unresolved. With 2 bases removed from V and 11 bases from J, the gap between germline ends came to 10 bases. The CDR3 extends over 12 amino acids. Per the germline V gene, CDR1 is MGHRA and CDR2 is YSYEKL. The DNA of the CDR3 is TGCGCCAGCAGCCAATATGGCTATAAGCAGTTCTTC. Its translation is CASSQYGYKQFF.

The chain carries TRBV27 and TRBJ2-1, with 8 positions matching TRBD2. J was trimmed by 7 bases and V by 5 bases; bases with no gene match: 10. The CDR3 extends over 15 amino acids. Germline values: CDR1 MNHEY, CDR2 SMNVEV (reference sequence). CDR3 nucleotide sequence: TGTGCCAGCAGTGGGCTAGCGGGTACTCGGAATGAGCAGTTCTTC. Protein sequence: CASSGLAGTRNEQFF.

The rearrangement links TRBV12-3 or TRBV12-4 to TRBJ2-7, with D perhaps TRBD1 (6 bases). The CDR3 extends over 14 amino acids. V was pared by 4 bases and J by 2 bases, with 12 bases between. The CDR3 sequence is CASSSGDNPYEQYF. Here the CDR3 DNA reads TGTGCCAGCAGTTCAGGGGACAACCCCTACGAGCAGTACTTC.

The rearrangement joins TRBV18 to TRBJ1-1; TRBD1 matches at 9 bases. The CDR3 totals 15 residues. The V gene's germline CDR1 is KGHSH and CDR2 LQKENI. Germline trimming cut 6 bases from V and 3 bases from J; bases unmatched to any gene: 8. The CDR3 DNA reads TGTGCCAGCTCGGGGGGACAGGGCGGATACACTGAAGCTTTCTTT. Its protein product is CASSGGQGGYTEAFF.

The J gene is TRBJ2-1, the V gene TRBV5-1; 8 nucleotides match TRBD1. The J call is doubtful: the DNA matches TRBJ2-7 better. Germline V gives CDR1 SGHRS, CDR2 YFSETQ. The CDR3 extends over 15 amino acids. CDR3 sequence: CASTDADRASYEQYF. In nucleotides, the CDR3 is TGCGCCAGCACAGACGCGGACAGGGCCTCCTACGAGCAGTACTTC.

The chain recombines TRBV20-1 with TRBJ2-4, with TRBD2 as a possible D gene (6 bases). Matching the DNA end better, TRBJ2-7 makes the J call doubtful. The CDR3 contains 16 residues. Germline CDR1 is DFQATT and CDR2 is SNEGSKA (reference sequence). Here the CDR3 DNA reads TGCAGTGCTAGAGCAAAGGCTAAGGAGACTAGCTACGAGCAGTACTTC. Translating it yields CSARAKAKETSYEQYF.

The chain combines TRBV9 with TRBJ2-3, with a possible D match to TRBD1 (5 bases). The CDR3 is made up of 15 amino acids. V dropped 5 bases and J dropped 5 bases, with 18 bases sitting between them. Germline CDR1 is SGDLS and CDR2 is YYNGEE. The CDR3 DNA sequence: TGTGCCAGCAGTGCGCGACAGAGATTGGGAGATACGCAGTATTTT. Protein: CASSARQRLGDTQYF.

This chain connects TRBV7-9 to TRBJ2-1; unclear D gene. This CDR3 has 13 amino acids. Germline loops: CDR1 SEHNR, CDR2 FQNEAQ (reference sequence). V lost 5 bases and J lost 1, with 6 bases in between. The DNA of the CDR3 is TGTGCCAGCAGCGAAATGTCCTACAATGAGCAGTTCTTC. This encodes CASSEMSYNEQFF.

The DNA of the CDR3 is TGCGCCAGCAGCTTGGTGTCGGGGGATACGCAGTATTTT. This gives the protein CASSLVSGDTQYF. V gene TRBV5-1 combines with J gene TRBJ2-3; TRBD2 is a possible D gene (5 bases). This CDR3 has 13 residues. V gave up 0 bases and J gave up 6 bases, with 8 bases separating them. Germline CDR1 reads SGHRS; CDR2 reads YFSETQ.

This clonotype was seen ten or more times. This chain joins TRBV29-1 and TRBJ2-7; possibly TRBD1 for D (6 bases). V was pared by 5 bases and J by 5 bases, with 16 bases between. There are 13 residues in the CDR3. Per the germline V gene, CDR1 is SQVTM and CDR2 is ANQGSEA. The CDR3 DNA follows: TGCAGCGTTCGGGACACCCACGGGAACGAGCAGTACTTC. It yields the protein CSVRDTHGNEQYF.

A few counts support this clonotype. The rearrangement joins TRBV21-1 to TRBJ2-3; the DNA was not used to check the table's D call, TRBD2. TRBV21-1 is described as a pseudogene. The CDR3 runs to 16 residues. In DNA form, the CDR3 reads TGTGCCAGCAGCAACGGGACTAGCGGGGGGGCCGATACGCAGTATTTT. It is translated as CASSNGTSGGADTQYF.

The chain couples TRBV19 to TRBJ2-1; 8 bases line up with TRBD2. Trimming cost V 5 bases and J 0 bases; bases outside gene matches: 9. From germline, CDR1 is LNHDA and CDR2 SQIVND (reference sequence). The CDR3 consists of 17 residues. The CDR3 sequence is CASSLSLAGRSYNEQFF. CDR3 sequence (DNA): TGTGCCAGTAGTCTAAGCTTAGCGGGGCGCTCCTACAATGAGCAGTTCTTC. Based on the CDR3 plus reference TRBV19 and TRBJ2-1, the full variable domain is DGGITQSPKYLFRKEGQNVTLSCEQNLNHDAMYWYRQDPGQGLRLIYYSQIVNDFQKGDIAEGYSVSREKKESFPLTVTSAQKNPTAFYLCASSLSLAGRSYNEQFFGPGTRLTVL.

There are a few counts of this clonotype. The chain links TRBV6-6 to TRBJ1-4; 7 bases are a match to TRBD1. J lost 5 bases, V lost 0 bases, and 3 bases had no gene match. Germline V gives CDR1 MNHNY, CDR2 SVGAGI (reference sequence). The CDR3 loop spans 15 amino acids. The CDR3 loop reads CASSYSGGGNEKLFF. In DNA form, the CDR3 reads TGTGCCAGCAGTTACTCAGGAGGGGGCAATGAAAAACTGTTTTTT.

This clonotype was seen a few times. CDR3 sequence (DNA): TGCGCCAGCAGCAGGGAGACGGGACTAACTAACTATGGCTACACCTTC. Amino acids: CASSRETGLTNYGYTF. The chain employs TRBV5-1 and TRBJ1-2; D may be TRBD1 (5 bases). V was pared by 4 bases and J by 0 bases, with 16 bases between. Germline loops: CDR1 SGHRS, CDR2 YFSETQ. The CDR3 totals 16 residues.

This clonotype was detected many times. The rearrangement uses TRBV7-2 and TRBJ2-5, with 11 bases identical to TRBD1. The CDR3 is made up of 15 amino acids. Germline values: CDR1 SGHTA, CDR2 FQGNSA. The V gene end was trimmed by 5 bases and the J gene end by 5 bases; junction bases not matched to a gene: 7. CDR3 sequence reads: CASSLSGTGGETQYF. The CDR3 region has the DNA TGTGCCAGCAGCCTTTCCGGGACAGGGGGGGAGACCCAGTACTTC. Complete variable domain (other parts from reference TRBV7-2 and TRBJ2-5): GAGVSQSPSNKVTEKGKDVELRCDPISGHTALYWYRQSLGQGLEFLIYFQGNSAPDKSGLPSDRFSAERTGGSVSTLTIQRTQQEDSAVYLCASSLSGTGGETQYFGPGTRLLVL.

The V call is TRBV20-1, the J call TRBJ2-7; 10 bases map to TRBD2. The germline CDR1 and CDR2 sequences are DFQATT and SNEGSKA (reference sequence). The CDR3 has 15 amino acids. Trimming cost V 5 bases and J 7 bases; bases outside gene matches: 14. CDR3 sequence: CSAVAGTSVYNEQYF. The CDR3 region has the DNA TGCAGTGCTGTAGCCGGGACTAGCGTCTACAATGAGCAGTACTTC.

The V gene is TRBV6-6, the J gene TRBJ2-1; no firm D call. The germline gives CDR1 MNHNY, CDR2 SVGAGI (reference sequence). The CDR3 is 15 residues long. V was trimmed by 3 bases and J by 5 bases, leaving 14 bases between them. The chain's CDR3 is CASSYRTSAHNEQFF. CDR3 sequence (DNA): TGTGCCAGCAGTTATCGGACGTCGGCCCACAATGAGCAGTTCTTC.

A word on this clonotype: A read error is possible here, since a much larger clone lies one base away. The CDR3 loop reads CASRVTGSNQPQHF. CDR3 DNA sequence: TGTGCCAGCAGGGTGACAGGGAGCAATCAGCCCCAGCATTTT. The chain combines TRBV27 with TRBJ1-5; TRBD1 matches at 7 bases. V lost 6 bases to trimming and J lost 1 base; unmatched junction nucleotides: 3. Germline V CDR1 and CDR2: MNHEY, SMNVEV (reference sequence). The CDR3 is 14 amino acids.

CDR3 nucleotide sequence: TGTGCCAGCAGCGCAGGACAGGGATTTCAAGAGACCCAGTACTTC. Amino acids: CASSAGQGFQETQYF. V and J are TRBV2 and TRBJ2-5; the match to TRBD1 covers 8 bases. CDR3 size: 15 residues. J lost 2 bases, V lost 6 bases, and 8 bases had no gene match. Germline values: CDR1 SNHLY, CDR2 FYNNEI. The entire variable domain, with the rest obtained from reference TRBV2 and TRBJ2-5, is as follows: EPEVTQTPSHQVTQMGQEVILRCVPISNHLYFYWYRQILGQKVEFLVSFYNNEISEKSEIFDDQFSVERPDGSNFTLKIRSTKLEDSAMYFCASSAGQGFQETQYFGPGTRLLVL.

Turning to this clonotype: The junction differs from germline at one of its ends, possibly a read error. V and J are TRBV6-5 and TRBJ1-2, with D possibly matching TRBD1 (5 bases). CDR3 size: 17 residues. Germline CDR1 is MNHEY and CDR2 is SVGAGI. CDR3 bases: TGTGCCAGCAGTTCCTCAGGGACCGCCGATGCTAACTATGGCTACGCCTTC. Protein product: CASSSSGTADANYGYAF.

The V gene is TRBV24-1, the J gene TRBJ2-7; D call uncertain. V was cut by 4 bases and J by 2 bases, with 14 bases left in between. From germline, CDR1 is KGHDR and CDR2 SFDVKD. The CDR3 extends over 15 amino acids. The CDR3 reads CATSEDGQATYEQYF. DNA of the CDR3: TGTGCCACCAGTGAGGACGGGCAGGCTACCTACGAGCAGTACTTC.